The clone carrying this T cell receptor (beta chain) was recorded at least ten times. Its antigen is not known. The data stem from a study of neurological immune-mediated disorders. Overall study results and limits: None of the CDR3 amino acid sequences found in expanded clones was shared across subjects. This suggests that the TCR-beta repertoires were private in all groups. The repertoires of 18 of 34 multiple sclerosis patients were placed by phylogenetic grouping in a single related-CDR3 cluster, which may be a signature. Patients with HTLV-1-associated myelopathy showed the most TCR clonal expansion. Those with multiple sclerosis showed the least, falling below healthy controls.

TCRdb itself ran the 5' RACE reads through MiXCR, one entry per CDR3 protein. The top ten clones hold approximately 3.4% of a sample with some 60,000 distinct CDR3 sequences, roughly 3.2% of them seen once. The unsorted libraries were made from 2 million PBMCs kept at -80 C. Germline V gene sequence: CDR1 MNHEY, CDR2 SVGAGI. The CDR3 extends over 15 amino acids. Trimming stripped 6 bases from V and 6 bases from J, with 18 bases between. V is TRBV6-5 and J is TRBJ2-1; D call uncertain. Sequencing input: PBMCs. This sequence was found in a woman in her twenties or thirties with multiple sclerosis. The CDR3 region has the DNA TGTGCCAGCAGACCCAGTCTCGGCTTCTTCAATGAGCAGTTCTTC. Its translation is CASRPSLGFFNEQFF.